This T cell receptor beta chain was sequenced during a study of naive and memory T cell subsets. Notes on this clonotype: Its specificity is not known.

Findings of the study overall: Potentially, T cell activation and differentiation skew this RNA-based measurement.

Amplification of ligated cDNA took four PCR rounds with SP2 and nested alpha and beta constant primers. Reverse transcription of blood and skin TCR RNA was primed at alpha and beta constant regions. One entry per CDR3 protein, called by TCRdb with MiXCR from the 5' RACE reads. The sample lists tens of thousands of distinct CDR3 sequences; less than 10% were seen once. TCR cDNA received a 3' ligated oligonucleotide that carried a UMI. Whole blood, roughly 2.5 ml, came from adult healthy volunteers. Unsorted total RNA, about 1 to 1000 ng, was DNase treated before reverse transcription. CDR1 SGHTA and CDR2 FQGTGA come from the germline V gene. Unmatched junction bases numbered 2, after V lost 4 bases and J lost 1 base. CDR3 length: 14 residues.

The genes are TRBV7-3 and TRBJ2-3; 7 bases are a match to TRBD1. This sequence originates from a female donor in good health. As DNA, the CDR3 is TGTGCCAGCAGCTACGGACAGGGCACAGATACGCAGTATTTT. It is translated as CASSYGQGTDTQYF.